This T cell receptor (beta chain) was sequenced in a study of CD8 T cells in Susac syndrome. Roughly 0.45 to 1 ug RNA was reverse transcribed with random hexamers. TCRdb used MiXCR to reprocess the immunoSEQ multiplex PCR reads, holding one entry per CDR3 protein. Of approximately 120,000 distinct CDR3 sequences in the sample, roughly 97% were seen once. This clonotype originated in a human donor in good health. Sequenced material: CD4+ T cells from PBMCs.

CDR3: CASTHDRGESGYTF. DNA for the CDR3: TGCGCCAGCACCCACGATCGGGGGGAGTCTGGCTACACCTTC. The rearrangement joins TRBV5-1 to TRBJ1-2; TRBD1 is a possible D gene (5 bases). The germline CDR1 and CDR2 sequences are SGHRS and YFSETQ. This CDR3 spans 14 amino acids. The V end lost 6 bases, the J end lost 7 bases, and 19 bases lay between the germline ends.